Each of the 2 T cell receptor beta chains below was sequenced from the same sample in a study of cytomegalovirus exposure and HLA in healthy donors. PCR amplification relied on 60 Vbeta primers (plus 13 Jbeta primers). Measured with immunoSEQ multiplex PCR; TCRdb has only the in-frame clones, and not every one. The sample table sets out around 75,000 clones. Sequenced material: PBMCs. The receptors originated from a woman aged 60-70 years in good health and CMV-seronegative.

J is TRBJ1-1 and V is TRBV7-9; D gene unclear. This CDR3 region has 16 residues. V was trimmed by 0 bases and J by 0 bases, leaving 11 bases between them. Germline lookup yields CDR1 SEHNR and CDR2 FQNEAQ (reference sequence). CDR3 loop: CASSLARGSMNTEAFF. Here the CDR3 DNA reads TGTGCCAGCAGCTTAGCGCGAGGCAGCATGAACACTGAAGCTTTCTTT.

The chain is built from TRBV29-1 and TRBJ1-1; D unclear. This CDR3 comprises 12 residues. Germline V CDR1 and CDR2: SQVTM, ANQGSEA. Trimming stripped 4 bases from V and 4 bases from J, with 10 bases between. CDR3 region: CSVVGFSTEAFF. CDR3 bases: TGCAGCGTTGTCGGGTTTAGCACTGAAGCTTTCTTT.